This TCR beta chain was identified during a study of cytomegalovirus exposure and HLA in healthy donors. Study outcomes and limitations: TCR association rates varied by HLA locus in a later analysis, with DRB1 highest and HLA-C lowest. Some highly shared sequence variants likely arose as a pipeline artifact. As a later analysis showed, a missense DCLRE1C variant was linked to trimming of TCR beta V- and J-genes.

The CDR3 runs to 17 residues. The V gene end was trimmed by 0 bases and the J gene end by 3 bases; junction bases not matched to a gene: 10. Germline CDR1 and CDR2: SGDLS and YYNGEE. Vbeta (60) and Jbeta (13) primers were used in the PCR. Measured with immunoSEQ multiplex PCR; TCRdb has only the in-frame clones, and not every one. Of 75,000 or so clones in the sample, 65% to 70% were seen once. With regard to this clone: The antigen is unknown.

The sequencing sample was made of PBMCs. This sequence joins TRBV9 and TRBJ2-5, with 8 positions matching TRBD2. The clonotype was recovered from a man between 40 and 49 years old in good health and CMV-seropositive. CDR3 residues: CASSVGRSGGREETQYF. The CDR3 coding sequence is TGTGCCAGCAGCGTAGGCAGAAGCGGGGGCCGTGAAGAGACCCAGTACTTC.